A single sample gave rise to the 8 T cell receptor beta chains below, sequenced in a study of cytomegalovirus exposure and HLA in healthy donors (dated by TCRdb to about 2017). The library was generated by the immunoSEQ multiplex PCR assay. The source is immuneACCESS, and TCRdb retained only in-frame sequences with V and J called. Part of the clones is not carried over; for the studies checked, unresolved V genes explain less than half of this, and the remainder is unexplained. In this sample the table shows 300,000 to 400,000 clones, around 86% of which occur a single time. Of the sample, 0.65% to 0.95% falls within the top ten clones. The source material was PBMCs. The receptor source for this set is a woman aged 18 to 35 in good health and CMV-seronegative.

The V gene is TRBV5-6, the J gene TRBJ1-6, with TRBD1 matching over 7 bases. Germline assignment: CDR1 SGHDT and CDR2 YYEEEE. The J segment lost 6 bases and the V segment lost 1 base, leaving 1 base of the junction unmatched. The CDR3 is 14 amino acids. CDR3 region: CASSLRDSNSPLHF. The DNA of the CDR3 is TGTGCCAGCAGCTTGCGGGACAGTAATTCACCCCTCCACTTT.

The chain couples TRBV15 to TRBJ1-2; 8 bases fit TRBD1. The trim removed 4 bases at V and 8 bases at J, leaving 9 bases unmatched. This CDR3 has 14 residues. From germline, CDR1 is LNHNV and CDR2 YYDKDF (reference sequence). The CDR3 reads CATSKPGQAYGYTF. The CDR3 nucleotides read TGTGCCACCAGCAAACCGGGACAGGCTTACGGCTACACCTTC.

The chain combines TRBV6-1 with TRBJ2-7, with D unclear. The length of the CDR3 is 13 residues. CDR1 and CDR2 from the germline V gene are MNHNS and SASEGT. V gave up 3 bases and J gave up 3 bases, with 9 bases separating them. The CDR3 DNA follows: TGTGCCAGCAGTGACGTCCGGTACTACGAGCAGTACTTC. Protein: CASSDVRYYEQYF.

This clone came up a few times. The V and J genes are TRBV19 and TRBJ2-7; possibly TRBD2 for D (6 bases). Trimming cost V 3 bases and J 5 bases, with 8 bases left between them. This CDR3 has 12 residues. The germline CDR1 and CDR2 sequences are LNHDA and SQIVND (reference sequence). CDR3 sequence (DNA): TGTGCCAGTAGTATTGGAGGGAACGAGCAGTACTTC. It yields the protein CASSIGGNEQYF. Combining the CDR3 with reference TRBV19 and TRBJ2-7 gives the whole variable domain DGGITQSPKYLFRKEGQNVTLSCEQNLNHDAMYWYRQDPGQGLRLIYYSQIVNDFQKGDIAEGYSVSREKKESFPLTVTSAQKNPTAFYLCASSIGGNEQYFGPGTRLTVT.

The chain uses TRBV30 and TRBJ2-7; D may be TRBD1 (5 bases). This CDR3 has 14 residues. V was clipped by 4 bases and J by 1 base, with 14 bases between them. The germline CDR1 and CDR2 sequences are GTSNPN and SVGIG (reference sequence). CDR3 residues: CAWTYSRQSYEQYF. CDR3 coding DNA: TGTGCCTGGACCTATTCCCGACAGTCCTACGAGCAGTACTTC.

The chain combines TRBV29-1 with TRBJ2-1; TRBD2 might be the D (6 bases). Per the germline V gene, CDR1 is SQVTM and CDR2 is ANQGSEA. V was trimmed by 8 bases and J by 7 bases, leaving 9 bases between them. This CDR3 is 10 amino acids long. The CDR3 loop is CSSGDNEQFF. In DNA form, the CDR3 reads TGCAGCTCGGGAGATAATGAGCAGTTCTTC.

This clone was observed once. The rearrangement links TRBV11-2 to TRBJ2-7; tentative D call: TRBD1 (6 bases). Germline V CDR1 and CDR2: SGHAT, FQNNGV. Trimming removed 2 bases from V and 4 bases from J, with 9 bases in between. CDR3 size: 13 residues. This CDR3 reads CASSLPGAYEQYF. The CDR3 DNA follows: TGTGCCAGCAGCTTACCAGGGGCTTACGAGCAGTACTTC.

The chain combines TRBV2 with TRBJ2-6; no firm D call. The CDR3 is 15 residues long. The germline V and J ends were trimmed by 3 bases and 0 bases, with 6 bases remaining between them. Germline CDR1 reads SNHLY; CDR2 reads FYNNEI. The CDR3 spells CASSDDFSGANVLTF. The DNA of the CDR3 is TGTGCCAGCAGTGACGACTTCTCTGGGGCCAACGTCCTGACTTTC.